This T cell receptor beta chain was profiled in a study of T cell responses to AZD1222 COVID-19 vaccine. Study observations and caveats: Mostly white British, mostly female donors; authors suggested clonal diversity may be underestimated. A reported finding is that nearly half of spike-specific TCRs target unmutated variant regions.

Note on this clone: The antigen remains unidentified.

CDR3 length: 16 residues. Per germline, CDR1 MNHNS and CDR2 SASEGT. With 2 bases removed from V and 4 bases from J, the gap between germline ends came to 15 bases. The data were produced by immunoSEQ multiplex PCR, yet TCRdb's version contains in-frame clones alone and is incomplete. The sample shows 200,000 to 250,000 clones, approximately 94% of them seen only once. The gene calls are TRBV6-1 and TRBJ1-3; a weak D match, TRBD1 (6 bases). The specimen was peripheral blood, collected on day 0 of MenACWY control vaccination. The receptor was derived from an adult in good health. The CDR3 region has the DNA TGTGCCAGCAGTGAAAAAGAGGGGGGTCGAGGAAACACCATATATTTT. Translating it yields CASSEKEGGRGNTIYF.